The 5 T cell receptor beta chains listed next were all sequenced from one sample in a study of control samples from healthy donors and cancer patients. Clones were sequenced by immunoSEQ multiplex PCR, and TCRdb holds only the in-frame ones, with some missing. The data show some 130,000 clones, about 91% seen once. Sample: blood. The receptor source for this set is a man aged 35-49 years in good health.

The chain has TRBV12-3 or TRBV12-4 and TRBJ1-1; D remains unclear. V was pared by 0 bases and J by 4 bases, with 6 bases between. The CDR3 is 13 amino acids. The CDR3 DNA sequence: TGTGCCAGCAGTTTAGCCCTGGGCACTGAAGCTTTCTTT. It yields the protein CASSLALGTEAFF.

The chain recombines TRBV7-3 with TRBJ2-2; perhaps TRBD1 as D (5 bases). CDR3 length: 14 amino acids. V lost 0 bases, J lost 6 bases, and 8 bases lay in between. CDR1 is SGHTA, CDR2 FQGTGA, per germline. The CDR3 sequence is CASSLTGASGELFF. The CDR3 DNA is TGTGCCAGCAGCTTAACAGGGGCATCCGGGGAGCTGTTTTTT. The full variable domain, its missing parts supplied by reference TRBV7-3 and TRBJ2-2, is GAGVSQTPSNKVTEKGKYVELRCDPISGHTALYWYRQSLGQGPEFLIYFQGTGAADDSGLPNDRFFAVRPEGSVSTLKIQRTERGDSAVYLCASSLTGASGELFFGEGSRLTVL.

This clone appeared once. The rearrangement uses TRBV6-6 and TRBJ2-7, with 8 bases matching TRBD1. With 6 bases clipped from V and 4 bases from J, the junction kept 8 bases outside the gene matches. The CDR3 is 14 residues long. CDR1 and CDR2 from the germline V gene are MNHNY and SVGAGI (reference sequence). DNA of the CDR3: TGTGCCAGCAGCTTCCCGGACAGGGAATACGAGCAGTACTTC. It translates to CASSFPDREYEQYF.

V and J are TRBV7-9 and TRBJ1-1; D ambiguous. CDR1 is SEHNR, CDR2 FQNEAQ, per germline (reference sequence). CDR3 length: 14 amino acids. V was trimmed by 4 bases and J by 3 bases, leaving 12 bases between them. CDR3 bases: TGTGCCAGCAGCTCCATAGGACTTGACACTGAAGCTTTCTTT. It specifies CASSSIGLDTEAFF. The whole variable domain, filled in from reference TRBV7-9 and TRBJ1-1, reads DTGVSQNPRHKITKRGQNVTFRCDPISEHNRLYWYRQTLGQGPEFLTYFQNEAQLEKSRLLSDRFSAERPKGSFSTLEIQRTEQGDSAMYLCASSSIGLDTEAFFGQGTRLTVV.

The chain links TRBV24-1 to TRBJ1-1; D may be TRBD1 (6 bases). V was trimmed by 4 bases and J by 7 bases, leaving 15 bases between them. The germline CDR1 and CDR2 sequences are KGHDR and SFDVKD. This CDR3 comprises 14 residues. CDR3 protein: CATSDHQRGDEAFF. The CDR3 nucleotides are TGTGCCACCAGTGACCATCAAAGGGGGGATGAAGCTTTCTTT.